These 28 T cell receptor beta chains originate from one sample sequenced in a study of T cell responses to AZD1222 COVID-19 vaccine. Measured with immunoSEQ multiplex PCR; TCRdb has only the in-frame clones, and not every one. This sample carries some 170,000 clones, about 87% of them seen once, and the ten largest clones take more than 3.5%. Sequences were derived from peripheral blood, sampled 28 days after the second dose of the MenACWY control vaccine. The receptors here all came from an adult who received the MenACWY meningococcal vaccine as a control.

The chain recombines TRBV6-5 with TRBJ1-2; D is unclear. Trimming removed 7 bases from V and 5 bases from J, with 14 bases in between. The CDR3 has 13 residues. Germline V gene data show CDR1 as MNHEY and CDR2 as SVGAGI. CDR3 region: CASTPPGAYGYTF. CDR3 nucleotides: TGTGCCAGCACACCTCCGGGCGCTTATGGCTACACCTTC.

This clone has a single count. V is TRBV3-1 (or the pseudogene TRBV3-2) and J is TRBJ2-3, with no clear D. The CDR3 loop spans 12 amino acids. Trimming removed 1 base at V and 5 bases at J, with 4 bases between. Germline V gives CDR1 LGHDT, CDR2 YNNKEL (reference sequence). Here the CDR3 reads CASSQGEDTQYF. Here the CDR3 DNA reads TGTGCCAGCAGCCAAGGCGAAGATACGCAGTATTTT.

The chain couples TRBV19 to TRBJ2-1; 7 bases agree with TRBD1. After removal of 1 base from V and 1 base from J, the junction contained 1 base not matched to a gene. This CDR3 is 15 amino acids long. The germline V gene has CDR1 LNHDA and CDR2 SQIVND (reference sequence). The DNA for the CDR3 is TGTGCCAGTAGTATAGGGGGACAGTCCTACAATGAGCAGTTCTTC. This codes for CASSIGGQSYNEQFF.

This chain links TRBV7-2 with TRBJ1-6, with no clear D. Trimming took 4 bases from V and 14 from J, leaving 18 bases between them. Germline V lookup: CDR1 SGHTA, CDR2 FQGNSA. The CDR3 extends over 14 amino acids. The CDR3: CASSSPPMGITLHF. The CDR3 nucleotides are TGTGCCAGCAGCTCCCCCCCGATGGGGATCACCCTCCACTTT.

This clone came up once. J is TRBJ2-3 and V is TRBV9; 15 bases align to TRBD2. Germline V lookup: CDR1 SGDLS, CDR2 YYNGEE. The CDR3 loop spans 17 amino acids. The trim removed 4 bases at V and 4 bases at J, leaving 7 bases unmatched. The CDR3 here is CASSPAGLAGGPDTQYF. The CDR3 DNA reads as TGTGCCAGCAGCCCAGCCGGACTAGCGGGAGGGCCAGATACGCAGTATTTT.

The V and J genes are TRBV19 and TRBJ1-5; D is unresolved. Germline-derived CDR1 and CDR2 are LNHDA and SQIVND (reference sequence). Deletions cut 7 bases from V and 5 bases from J, with 12 bases between. This CDR3 region has 13 residues. CDR3 DNA sequence: TGTGCCAGTACCTCGGACGGATATCAGCCCCAGCATTTT. It specifies CASTSDGYQPQHF.

The count of this clone is one. The chain links TRBV19 to TRBJ2-7; D unclear. The CDR3 contains 13 residues. CDR1 is LNHDA, CDR2 SQIVND, per germline (reference sequence). V gave up 8 bases and J gave up 0 bases, with 11 bases separating them. In nucleotides, the CDR3 is TGTGCCAGTGCCAAAGGGCCCTCCTACGAGCAGTACTTC. The encoded protein is CASAKGPSYEQYF.

The rearrangement links TRBV3-1 (or the pseudogene TRBV3-2) to TRBJ1-1, with 10 positions matching TRBD1. The CDR3 contains 16 residues. V trimming: 4 bases; J trimming: 0 bases; junction bases outside the gene matches: 5. CDR1 and CDR2 (germline): LGHDT, YNNKEL (reference sequence). CDR3 loop: CASSPRDRGMNTEAFF. The CDR3 DNA reads as TGTGCCAGCAGCCCGAGGGACAGGGGTATGAACACTGAAGCTTTCTTT.

This clone was seen more than once but under ten times. The gene calls are TRBV6-5 and TRBJ1-5, with no clear D. Trimming took 7 bases from V and 6 from J, leaving 16 bases between them. The CDR3 is made up of 14 amino acids. Germline loops: CDR1 MNHEY, CDR2 SVGAGI. CDR3 in DNA: TGTGCCAGCAAAGTATCGGGAACCGGTCAGCCCCAGCATTTT. Translation: CASKVSGTGQPQHF.

This clone was seen just once. This chain joins TRBV2 and TRBJ1-1, with 7 bases fitting TRBD1. The length of the CDR3 is 13 residues. The germline gives CDR1 SNHLY, CDR2 FYNNEI. The J segment lost 6 bases and the V segment lost 5 bases, leaving 6 bases of the junction unmatched. The CDR3 sequence is CASSPDDRAEAFF. CDR3 in DNA: TGTGCCAGCAGTCCTGATGACAGGGCTGAAGCTTTCTTT.

The CDR3 DNA sequence: TGTGCCAGCGACGAAGGGCGTGGCACAGATACGCAGTATTTT. Protein sequence: CASDEGRGTDTQYF. This chain joins TRBV7-6 and TRBJ2-3; no clear D gene. Germline CDR1 is SGHVS and CDR2 is FNYEAQ. V lost 8 bases and J lost 1, with 13 bases in between. This CDR3 comprises 14 residues.

The V gene is TRBV12-5, the J gene TRBJ2-2; maybe TRBD1 (6 bases). The CDR3 covers 16 residues. Germline lookup yields CDR1 LGHNT and CDR2 FRNRAP. V gave up 1 base and J gave up 4 bases, with 13 bases separating them. The CDR3 DNA follows: TGTGCTAGTGGTTTGGAAAGACAGGCTGGCACCGGGGAGCTGTTTTTT. Its translation is CASGLERQAGTGELFF.

The chain is built from TRBV11-2 and TRBJ1-1; D may be TRBD1 (6 bases). CDR3 length: 13 residues. The germline V gene encodes CDR1 SGHAT and CDR2 FQNNGV. Trimming stripped 4 bases from V and 5 bases from J, with 11 bases between. The CDR3 DNA sequence: TGTGCCAGCAGCTCACAGGGTTGGACTGAAGCTTTCTTT. This translates into CASSSQGWTEAFF.

V usage is TRBV11-2 and J usage is TRBJ2-5; TRBD2 matches 8 bases. The trim removed 0 bases at V and 3 bases at J, leaving 3 bases unmatched. Germline assignment: CDR1 SGHAT and CDR2 FQNNGV. The CDR3 totals 15 residues. The CDR3, as DNA: TGTGCCAGCAGCTTAGACTCGCGGGGGGAAGAGACCCAGTACTTC. Amino acids: CASSLDSRGEETQYF.

In DNA form, the CDR3 reads TGCGCCAGCAGCCAAGGCCTAACTAGCGGGACTTACCTGCTCGAGCAGTACTTC. Translated: CASSQGLTSGTYLLEQYF. V and J are TRBV4-3 and TRBJ2-7, with TRBD2 matching over 10 bases. Germline CDR1 is LGHNA and CDR2 is YSLEER. J lost 6 bases, V lost 1 base, and 15 bases had no gene match. The CDR3 length is 18 residues.

This clone was detected only once. This rearrangement joins TRBV12-3 or TRBV12-4 to TRBJ2-7; no clear D gene. CDR3 length: 13 amino acids. The germline V and J ends were trimmed by 3 bases and 0 bases, with 6 bases remaining between them. The CDR3 region is CASSLQPSYEQYF. In nucleotides, the CDR3 is TGTGCCAGCAGTTTGCAGCCCTCCTACGAGCAGTACTTC.

The chain links TRBV19 to TRBJ1-5; 10 bases are shared with TRBD1. Trimming removed 11 bases from V and 0 bases from J; junction bases left unmatched: 13. Germline values: CDR1 LNHDA, CDR2 SQIVND (reference sequence). The CDR3 length is 17 residues. In DNA form, the CDR3 reads TGTGCCGGGGAGAGGGGGGACAGGGGCTATAGCAATCAGCCCCAGCATTTT. It is translated as CAGERGDRGYSNQPQHF.

The chain is built from TRBV27 and TRBJ1-5; no clear D gene. The length of the CDR3 is 11 residues. V lost 9 bases and J 9 bases, leaving 12 bases between the germline ends. Germline loops: CDR1 MNHEY, CDR2 SMNVEV (reference sequence). Here the CDR3 reads CARKVGWPQHF. DNA for the CDR3: TGTGCCAGAAAGGTGGGGTGGCCCCAGCATTTT.

CDR3 in DNA: TGTGCCAGCAGCCTCATCCCGAGACTAGGATACAATGAGCAGTTCTTC. As protein: CASSLIPRLGYNEQFF. The chain joins TRBV3-1 (or the pseudogene TRBV3-2) to TRBJ2-1, with D possibly being TRBD2 (6 bases). V was clipped by 4 bases and J by 4 bases, with 17 bases between them. Germline values: CDR1 LGHDT, CDR2 YNNKEL (reference sequence). The CDR3 totals 16 residues.

The J gene is TRBJ2-7, the V gene TRBV18; D is possibly TRBD1 (6 bases). The CDR3 loop spans 13 amino acids. V lost 6 bases, J lost 3 bases, and 12 bases lay in between. From germline, CDR1 is KGHSH and CDR2 LQKENI. Here the CDR3 reads CASSKSTGYEQYF. DNA for the CDR3: TGTGCCAGCTCCAAGTCGACAGGCTACGAGCAGTACTTC. The whole variable domain, remainder taken from reference TRBV18 and TRBJ2-7, is NAGVMQNPRHLVRRRGQEARLRCSPMKGHSHVYWYRQLPEEGLKFMVYLQKENIIDESGMPKERFSAEFPKEGPSILRIQQVVRGDSAAYFCASSKSTGYEQYFGPGTRLTVT.

This clone was seen just once. The chain is built from TRBV10-1 and TRBJ1-1; D gene unclear. From germline, CDR1 is WNHNN and CDR2 SYGVQD (reference sequence). The CDR3 covers 14 residues. With 0 bases removed from V and 10 bases from J, the gap between germline ends came to 15 bases. The CDR3 DNA sequence: TGCGCCAGCAGTGAGTCCGGGGAGCACCGAGGAGCTTTCTTT. This gives the protein CASSESGEHRGAFF.

The CDR3 nucleotides are TGTGCCAGTAGTATCCCGGGACTAGCGGGAGGGCATGTCGAGCAGTACTTC. It encodes CASSIPGLAGGHVEQYF. The V call is TRBV19, the J call TRBJ2-7, with 16 bases that match TRBD2. The CDR3 sequence is 17 residues long. CDR1 is LNHDA and CDR2 is SQIVND in the germline V gene (reference sequence). V dropped 3 bases and J dropped 6; count of bases not matched to a gene: 8.

The chain employs TRBV19 and TRBJ1-1; D remains unclear. Trimming took off 6 bases at V and 8 bases at J, with 16 bases between the two ends. Per the germline V gene, CDR1 is LNHDA and CDR2 is SQIVND (reference sequence). This CDR3 has 13 residues. CDR3 in DNA: TGTGCCAGTAGCGATCACGGTCCTACGGAAGCTTTCTTT. Translation: CASSDHGPTEAFF.

The chain carries TRBV29-1 and TRBJ1-1, with unresolved D. The V gene lost 5 bases and the J gene lost 1 base, with 11 bases spanning the gap. Per the germline V gene, CDR1 is SQVTM and CDR2 is ANQGSEA. The CDR3 extends over 13 amino acids. CDR3 DNA: TGCAGCGTTCTTTCGAGGGAGAACACTGAAGCTTTCTTT. This translates into CSVLSRENTEAFF.

This sequence joins TRBV7-2 and TRBJ2-7, with D possibly called TRBD1 or TRBD2 (5 bases each). The CDR3 is 15 residues long. The V end was cut by 2 bases, the J end by 2 bases, with 13 bases between. The germline V gene encodes CDR1 SGHTA and CDR2 FQGNSA. The CDR3 sequence is CASSLSPGPAYEQYF. The CDR3 coding sequence is TGTGCCAGCAGCTTAAGCCCGGGGCCAGCCTACGAGCAGTACTTC.

This clone has more than one count but fewer than ten. The chain uses TRBV27 and TRBJ1-5; D might be TRBD1 (6 bases). The germline V and J ends were trimmed by 7 bases and 6 bases, with 13 bases remaining between them. The CDR3 totals 13 residues. In germline, CDR1 is MNHEY, CDR2 SMNVEV (reference sequence). For the CDR3, the DNA is TGTGCCAGCACCAGCAGGGGAGGTCAGCCCCAGCATTTT. It encodes CASTSRGGQPQHF.

The chain couples TRBV28 to TRBJ2-2; the D gene is possibly TRBD2 (6 bases). Germline V gene data show CDR1 as MDHEN and CDR2 as SYDVKM. Trimming left V 7 bases short and J 2 bases short, with 8 bases between. The CDR3 runs 13 residues. The CDR3 loop reads CASKGTNTGELFF. CDR3 DNA sequence: TGTGCCAGCAAGGGGACTAACACCGGGGAGCTGTTTTTT.

J is TRBJ1-4 and V is TRBV18, with D unclear. Trimming shortened V by 5 bases and J by 0 bases, and 10 bases separated the two germline ends. Germline CDR1 and CDR2: KGHSH and LQKENI. There are 15 residues in the CDR3. CDR3 protein: CASSGVHATNEKLFF. The CDR3 coding sequence is TGTGCCAGCTCAGGTGTGCATGCAACTAATGAAAAACTGTTTTTT.